Following are 25 T cell receptor beta chains from one sample sequenced in a study of blood T cell repertoires in COVID-19 (TCRdb year 2020). Library preparation employed the immunoSEQ multiplex PCR assay. TCRdb holds this immuneACCESS table with in-frame rearrangements only. Some clones are missing; in checked studies, unresolved V genes explain under half, and the rest has no known cause. This sample lists some 300,000 clones; about 90% were detected once. Roughly 1% of the sample goes to the ten largest clones. The specimen sequenced was peripheral blood. The receptors come from a woman aged 35 to 49 with COVID-19, enrolled during active disease.

This clone was picked up one time. The chain is built from TRBV19 and TRBJ2-7; 8 bases line up with TRBD2. Unmatched junction bases numbered 13, after V lost 5 bases and J lost 4 bases. The CDR3 loop spans 16 amino acids. Germline CDR1 and CDR2: LNHDA and SQIVND (reference sequence). As DNA, the CDR3 is TGTGCCAGTAGTTCTGTTCGGACTAGCAAGAATTACGAGCAGTACTTC. It specifies CASSSVRTSKNYEQYF.

The V gene is TRBV27, the J gene TRBJ1-1; D gene unclear. CDR3 length equals 15 residues. Germline V gives CDR1 MNHEY, CDR2 SMNVEV (reference sequence). Trimming cost V 4 bases and J 3 bases, with 15 bases left between them. The CDR3 sequence is CASSYRERADTEAFF. The CDR3, as DNA: TGTGCCAGCAGTTATAGGGAGAGGGCCGACACTGAAGCTTTCTTT.

This chain links TRBV28 with TRBJ2-7, with 10 bases identical to TRBD1. V dropped 4 bases and J dropped 2; count of bases not matched to a gene: 5. The CDR3 runs to 15 residues. The germline V gene encodes CDR1 MDHEN and CDR2 SYDVKM. CDR3 DNA: TGTGCCAGCAGTTCCTCGACAGGGGGCGCCTACGAGCAGTACTTC. Protein product: CASSSSTGGAYEQYF.

The chain couples TRBV19 to TRBJ2-3; TRBD2 agrees at 8 bases. Germline V gives CDR1 LNHDA, CDR2 SQIVND (reference sequence). V was clipped by 7 bases and J by 4 bases; unmatched bases: 4. This CDR3 comprises 13 residues. CDR3 sequence: CASTSGLADTQYF. CDR3 nucleotides: TGTGCCAGTACTAGCGGGCTGGCAGATACGCAGTATTTT.

This sequence joins TRBV2 and TRBJ2-2, with D possibly matching TRBD1 (5 bases). Trimming took 7 bases from V and 0 from J, leaving 9 bases between them. The CDR3 sequence is 14 residues long. Per the germline V gene, CDR1 is SNHLY and CDR2 is FYNNEI. CDR3 loop: CASKQVTNTGELFF. The CDR3 DNA reads as TGTGCCAGCAAACAGGTGACGAACACCGGGGAGCTGTTTTTT.

The rearrangement links TRBV10-3 to TRBJ2-7; D possibly corresponds to TRBD1 (5 bases). Germline-derived CDR1 and CDR2 are ENHRY and SYGVKD. The CDR3 is made up of 14 amino acids. Trimming stripped 3 bases from V and 2 bases from J, with 11 bases between. This CDR3 reads CAISEPDITYEQYF. CDR3 in DNA: TGTGCCATCAGTGAACCGGACATTACCTACGAGCAGTACTTC.

The chain uses TRBV6-2 or TRBV6-3 and TRBJ1-2; tentative D call: TRBD1 (6 bases). The CDR3 contains 14 residues. Trimming took off 6 bases at V and 5 bases at J, with 16 bases between the two ends. Per germline, CDR1 MNHEY and CDR2 SVGEGT. DNA for the CDR3: TGTGCCAGCAGCTCGGACAGTCCCATATATGGCTACACCTTC. Protein sequence: CASSSDSPIYGYTF.

The chain has TRBV6-5 and TRBJ2-6, with D possibly being TRBD2 (5 bases). V lost 8 bases to trimming and J lost 7 bases, with 15 bases between them. The germline CDR1 and CDR2 sequences are MNHEY and SVGAGI. This CDR3 has 14 residues. The CDR3 loop is CASVKVREANVLTF. CDR3 DNA: TGTGCCAGCGTTAAAGTACGGGAAGCCAACGTCCTGACTTTC.

V gene TRBV6-5 combines with J gene TRBJ2-2, with D possibly matching TRBD1 (5 bases). Germline-derived CDR1 and CDR2 are MNHEY and SVGAGI. Trimming took 5 bases from V and 5 from J, leaving 9 bases between them. The CDR3 has 13 amino acids. The CDR3, as DNA: TGTGCCAGCAGTATCCAGGGTACCGGGGAGCTGTTTTTT. Protein: CASSIQGTGELFF.

The CDR3 DNA follows: TGTGCCAGCACCGGGAGGAGAGCGAACACCGGGGAGCTGTTTTTT. Encoded protein: CASTGRRANTGELFF. The chain carries TRBV9 and TRBJ2-2, with 7 bases matching TRBD2. J was trimmed by 0 bases and V by 6 bases; bases with no gene match: 5. CDR1 SGDLS and CDR2 YYNGEE come from the germline V gene. The CDR3 loop spans 15 amino acids.

The chain links TRBV9 to TRBJ2-2, with D perhaps matching TRBD2 (6 bases). Germline CDR1 and CDR2: SGDLS and YYNGEE. Between the trimmed V and J ends, which lost 1 base and 5 bases, there was a span of 15 bases. This CDR3 is 16 amino acids long. CDR3 amino acids: CASSVSSQGGTGELFF. The DNA of the CDR3 is TGTGCCAGCAGCGTATCTAGTCAGGGAGGAACCGGGGAGCTGTTTTTT.

The V and J genes are TRBV4-3 and TRBJ2-1; 11 bases map to TRBD2. Germline CDR1 LGHNA, CDR2 YSLEER. V was pared by 1 base and J by 4 bases, with 3 bases of the junction left unmatched. The CDR3 contains 16 residues. CDR3 loop: CASSQGASGRYNEQFF. The CDR3 DNA sequence: TGCGCCAGCAGCCAAGGGGCTAGCGGGAGGTACAATGAGCAGTTCTTC.

The CDR3 sequence: CASSPQPRLAGGGDEQYF. The CDR3, as DNA: TGTGCCAGCTCACCCCAACCCCGACTAGCGGGAGGGGGGGACGAGCAGTACTTC. The chain links TRBV18 to TRBJ2-7, with TRBD2 matching 14 bases. CDR3 length: 18 residues. Germline CDR1 and CDR2: KGHSH and LQKENI. V gave up 3 bases and J gave up 5 bases; unmatched junction bases: 12.

The rearrangement uses TRBV2 and TRBJ2-5, with a possible D match to TRBD2 (6 bases). V lost 6 bases and J lost 5, with 10 bases in between. In germline, CDR1 is SNHLY, CDR2 FYNNEI. The CDR3 consists of 12 residues. The CDR3: CASRGGSETQYF. The DNA for the CDR3 is TGTGCCAGCAGAGGAGGGTCCGAGACCCAGTACTTC.

This clone is a singleton in its sample. The chain employs TRBV6-4 and TRBJ2-7, with D possibly being TRBD2 (5 bases). The germline gives CDR1 MRHNA, CDR2 SNTAGT. The CDR3 runs to 15 residues. Trimming took off 2 bases at V and 9 bases at J, with 20 bases between the two ends. The CDR3 sequence: CASSDRPCPRVGQYF. The CDR3, as DNA: TGTGCCAGCAGTGACCGTCCTTGCCCGCGGGTTGGGCAGTACTTC.

This clone showed up just once. The genes are TRBV30 and TRBJ2-7; 8 bases are shared with TRBD2. The CDR3 is 11 amino acids. The germline V gene encodes CDR1 GTSNPN and CDR2 SVGIG (reference sequence). Here the CDR3 DNA reads TGTGCTAGCGGGGACTACGGCGAGCAGTACTTC. Translation: CASGDYGEQYF.

The chain employs TRBV6-6 and TRBJ1-5, with 11 nucleotides matching TRBD1. There are 15 residues in the CDR3. Trimming removed 5 bases from V and 6 bases from J; junction bases left unmatched: 6. CDR1 and CDR2 from the germline V gene are MNHNY and SVGAGI (reference sequence). Here the CDR3 DNA reads TGTGCCAGCAGTGGGGACAGGGGGTTGAGTCAGCCCCAGCATTTT. Translated: CASSGDRGLSQPQHF.

This sequence joins TRBV9 and TRBJ1-3, with D hard to call. V lost 3 bases and J 4 bases, leaving 8 bases between the germline ends. The length of the CDR3 is 13 residues. Germline assignment: CDR1 SGDLS and CDR2 YYNGEE. The CDR3 DNA sequence: TGTGCCAGCAGCGCCGATACAGGAAACACCATATATTTT. It yields the protein CASSADTGNTIYF.

The chain joins TRBV28 to TRBJ1-2, with D maybe TRBD1 (5 bases). V was pared by 6 bases and J by 6 bases, with 20 bases between. The CDR3 runs 15 residues. Germline V gene data show CDR1 as MDHEN and CDR2 as SYDVKM. DNA of the CDR3: TGTGCCAGCAGCCCCTCCGGGGCTGGAGGGAATGGCTACACCTTC. Its protein is CASSPSGAGGNGYTF.

The genes are TRBV19 and TRBJ2-1; maybe TRBD1 (6 bases). Germline assignment: CDR1 LNHDA and CDR2 SQIVND (reference sequence). The V gene lost 6 bases and the J gene lost 6 bases, with 21 bases spanning the gap. This CDR3 is built from 16 residues. CDR3 sequence reads: CASRTPGQGHVNEQFF. The CDR3 coding sequence is TGTGCCAGTAGGACGCCGGGACAAGGTCACGTCAATGAGCAGTTCTTC. Variable domain in full (rest from reference TRBV19 and TRBJ2-1): DGGITQSPKYLFRKEGQNVTLSCEQNLNHDAMYWYRQDPGQGLRLIYYSQIVNDFQKGDIAEGYSVSREKKESFPLTVTSAQKNPTAFYLCASRTPGQGHVNEQFFGPGTRLTVL.

The gene calls are TRBV27 and TRBJ2-3; 10 nucleotides match TRBD2. The junction had 9 bases not matched to a gene; V was cut back by 6 bases and J by 3 bases. The CDR3 has 16 residues. Germline CDR1 MNHEY, CDR2 SMNVEV (reference sequence). The CDR3 reads CASRLNSGRRTDTQYF. In DNA form, the CDR3 reads TGTGCCAGCAGACTGAATAGCGGGAGGAGGACAGATACGCAGTATTTT.

CDR3 region: CASSWAGGEKLFF. CDR3 DNA: TGTGCCAGCAGTTGGGCGGGTGGCGAAAAACTGTTTTTT. The chain carries TRBV6-5 and TRBJ1-4; the D is unclear. V was clipped by 4 bases and J by 8 bases, with 11 bases between them. Germline values: CDR1 MNHEY, CDR2 SVGAGI. The CDR3 is 13 amino acids.

This chain joins TRBV7-2 and TRBJ2-2, with TRBD2 identical over 11 bases. The CDR3 covers 17 residues. V gave up 1 base and J gave up 6 bases; unmatched junction bases: 7. In germline, CDR1 is SGHTA, CDR2 FQGNSA. This CDR3 reads CASSLGLAGGSAGELFF. Here the CDR3 DNA reads TGTGCCAGCAGCTTAGGGCTAGCGGGAGGTAGCGCCGGGGAGCTGTTTTTT.

The gene calls are TRBV28 and TRBJ1-2; 11 bases are shared with TRBD1. The germline gives CDR1 MDHEN, CDR2 SYDVKM. CDR3 length equals 15 residues. The V gene end was trimmed by 4 bases and the J gene end by 3 bases; junction bases not matched to a gene: 4. The CDR3 is CASSSLDRGHYGYTF. CDR3 coding DNA: TGTGCCAGCAGTTCCTTGGACAGGGGGCACTATGGCTACACCTTC.

Here the CDR3 DNA reads TGTGCCAGCAGCTTAGGGGGTCAGGGGATAGCCGAGCAGTACTTC. Amino acids: CASSLGGQGIAEQYF. The chain carries TRBV11-2 and TRBJ2-7; the D gene is possibly TRBD1 (6 bases). Germline CDR1 reads SGHAT; CDR2 reads FQNNGV. The germline V and J ends were trimmed by 1 base and 6 bases, with 16 bases remaining between them. There are 15 residues in the CDR3.